The entry that follows covers one T cell receptor (beta chain) sequence. Its antigen remains unknown. Though probably carrying unrecorded immune exposures, donors were nominally healthy at sampling. PCR primers comprised 60 Vbeta and 13 Jbeta primers. The repertoire was sequenced with immunoSEQ multiplex PCR; TCRdb's copy has only in-frame clones and lacks some. The data hold around 89,000 clones, with over 70% observed a single time. This sample was taken from a study of cytomegalovirus exposure and HLA in healthy donors. Study results and limitations: Immune exposure data for these donors was limited to CMV serostatus. Among CMV-associated TCR beta chains, most appeared HLA-restricted in a later analysis.

The origin of this receptor is a girl aged 2-10 years in good health and CMV-seropositive. Sequencing used PBMCs.

CDR3 residues: CSSRSGFQETQYF. DNA for the CDR3: TGCAGCTCCCGTAGCGGGTTCCAAGAGACCCAGTACTTC. This chain uses TRBV29-1 with TRBJ2-5; 7 bases fit TRBD2. Unmatched junction bases numbered 7, after V lost 8 bases and J lost 1 base. The CDR3 consists of 13 residues. The germline V gene encodes CDR1 SQVTM and CDR2 ANQGSEA.